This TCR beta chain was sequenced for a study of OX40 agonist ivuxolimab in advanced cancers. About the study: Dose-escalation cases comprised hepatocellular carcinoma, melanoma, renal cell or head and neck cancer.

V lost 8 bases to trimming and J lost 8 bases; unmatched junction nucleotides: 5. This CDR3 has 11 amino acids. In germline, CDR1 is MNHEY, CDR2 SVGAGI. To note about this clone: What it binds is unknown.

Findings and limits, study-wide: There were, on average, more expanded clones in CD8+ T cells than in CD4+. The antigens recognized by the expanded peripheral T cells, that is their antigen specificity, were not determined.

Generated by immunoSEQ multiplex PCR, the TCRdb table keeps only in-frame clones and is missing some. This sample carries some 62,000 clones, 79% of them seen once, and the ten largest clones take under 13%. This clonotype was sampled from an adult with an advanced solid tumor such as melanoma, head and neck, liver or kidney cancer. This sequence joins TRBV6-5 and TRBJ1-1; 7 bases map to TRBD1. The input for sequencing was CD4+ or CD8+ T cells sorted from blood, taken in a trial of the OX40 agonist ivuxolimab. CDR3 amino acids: CASQGVGEAFF. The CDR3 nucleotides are TGTGCCAGCCAGGGGGTTGGGGAAGCTTTCTTT.